One sample yielded the 28 T cell receptor beta chains listed below, sequenced in a study of T cells in Graves' hyperthyroidism and ophthalmopathy (dated by TCRdb to the late 2010s). Library construction relied on multiplex PCR. The data were produced on an Illumina HiSeq 2000. The TCR beta CDR3 regions were amplified from the RNA transcripts. For the first round of RT-PCR on the TCR CDR3, the HTBI primer set was used together with the Qiagen OneStep RT-PCR kit. The public reads were quality trimmed at Q25 with fastp and then assembled into clones with MiXCR by TCRdb, keeping productive beta chains. Here each entry gathers all rows of one CDR3 protein and keeps the most common genes and DNA. In all, the sample holds fewer than 400,000 distinct CDR3 sequences, and around a quarter of those were seen once. Of the sample, 73% falls within the top ten clones. Sequenced: blood. These receptors all come from a man aged 50-59 years with Graves' hyperthyroidism.

V and J are TRBV6-1 and TRBJ2-1, with a possible D match to TRBD2 (5 bases). From germline, CDR1 is MNHNS and CDR2 SASEGT. The germline V and J ends were trimmed by 1 base and 10 bases, with 17 bases remaining between them. The CDR3 loop spans 15 amino acids. The chain's CDR3 is CASSEGITGIGEQFF. The CDR3 region has the DNA TGTGCCAGCAGTGAAGGGATTACGGGGATCGGGGAGCAGTTCTTC.

This clonotype was detected only a few times. The rearrangement links TRBV7-9 to TRBJ1-5; the D is unclear. The germline V and J ends were trimmed by 1 base and 1 base, with 5 bases remaining between them. CDR1 SEHNR and CDR2 FQNEAQ come from the germline V gene (reference sequence). This CDR3 contains 14 residues. The DNA for the CDR3 is TGTGCCAGCAGCTTAGAACAAAGCAATCAGCCCCAGCATTTT. It is translated as CASSLEQSNQPQHF.

This clonotype was recorded many times. This sequence joins TRBV18 and TRBJ2-7; tentative D call: TRBD1 (6 bases). The CDR3 loop spans 16 amino acids. Trimming shortened V by 5 bases and J by 5 bases, and 22 bases separated the two germline ends. The germline V gene has CDR1 KGHSH and CDR2 LQKENI. The CDR3 protein is CASSSTKTQGSHEQYF. CDR3 DNA sequence: TGTGCCAGCTCATCTACCAAAACGCAGGGGTCCCACGAGCAGTACTTC. Using reference TRBV18 and TRBJ2-7 for the parts outside the CDR3, the full variable domain is NAGVMQNPRHLVRRRGQEARLRCSPMKGHSHVYWYRQLPEEGLKFMVYLQKENIIDESGMPKERFSAEFPKEGPSILRIQQVVRGDSAAYFCASSSTKTQGSHEQYFGPGTRLTVT.

In the case of this clonotype: Sequence at one end of the junction differs from germline and may be a read error. The chain employs TRBV12-3 or TRBV12-4 and TRBJ2-7, with D maybe TRBD2 (7 bases). The CDR3 covers 13 residues. Here the CDR3 reads CASRGGGGYEQHF. Here the CDR3 DNA reads TGTGCCAGCCGCGGGGGAGGGGGGTACGAGCAGCACTTC.

The chain combines TRBV12-3 or TRBV12-4 with TRBJ1-2; D is ambiguous. The CDR3 extends over 13 amino acids. V lost 3 bases to trimming and J lost 4 bases, with 9 bases between them. CDR3 protein: CASSFESIYGYTF. In nucleotides, the CDR3 is TGTGCCAGCAGTTTTGAGTCCATCTATGGCTACACCTTC.

The genes are TRBV6-5 and TRBJ2-1, with 7 bases that match TRBD2. The J segment lost 2 bases and the V segment lost 4 bases, leaving 2 bases of the junction unmatched. This CDR3 region has 14 residues. Germline lookup yields CDR1 MNHEY and CDR2 SVGAGI. The CDR3 reads CASSSAGPYNEQFF. CDR3 nucleotides: TGTGCCAGCAGTTCAGCGGGACCCTACAATGAGCAGTTCTTC.

The V and J genes are TRBV3-1 and TRBJ2-1; 9 bases line up with TRBD2. The CDR3 is 15 amino acids. V lost 4 bases to trimming and J lost 5 bases; unmatched junction nucleotides: 6. Germline CDR1 is LGHDT and CDR2 is YNNKEL (reference sequence). The CDR3 DNA reads as TGTGCCAGCAGCCCACGGACTAGCGCTCACAATGAGCAGTTCTTC. This gives the protein CASSPRTSAHNEQFF.

The rearrangement joins TRBV6-2 or TRBV6-3 to TRBJ2-7; 7 nucleotides match TRBD2. Germline V gives CDR1 MNHEY, CDR2 SVGEGT. CDR3 size: 16 residues. V dropped 8 bases and J dropped 5; count of bases not matched to a gene: 18. The CDR3 is CASRGDLAGPLDEQYF. CDR3 DNA sequence: TGTGCCAGCCGGGGGGATCTGGCGGGCCCCTTGGACGAGCAGTACTTC.

In this sample, this clonotype turned up a few times. V is TRBV14 and J is TRBJ2-5; maybe TRBD2 (6 bases). Trimming cost V 2 bases and J 0 bases, with 7 bases left between them. Germline CDR1 and CDR2: SGHDN and FVKESK. The CDR3 runs to 14 residues. DNA for the CDR3: TGTGCCAGCAGCCAACGGGACTACCAAGAGACCCAGTACTTC. The encoded protein is CASSQRDYQETQYF.

This clonotype was picked up a small number of times. The chain links TRBV24-1 to TRBJ2-1; D is ambiguous. There are 16 residues in the CDR3. In germline, CDR1 is KGHDR, CDR2 SFDVKD. Trimming shortened V by 1 base and J by 0 bases, and 9 bases separated the two germline ends. The CDR3 reads CATSDFAPSSYNEQFF. Here the CDR3 DNA reads TGTGCCACCAGTGATTTTGCACCCTCCTCCTACAATGAGCAGTTCTTC.

The rearrangement joins TRBV5-1 to TRBJ2-1; 10 bases map to TRBD1. The V and J ends lost 1 base and 3 bases, in that order; junction bases with no gene match: 10. There are 18 residues in the CDR3. Germline V CDR1 and CDR2: SGHRS, YFSETQ. The CDR3 region is CASSLKTDGTGVYNEQFF. The CDR3 region has the DNA TGCGCCAGCAGCTTGAAAACTGACGGGACAGGGGTCTACAATGAGCAGTTCTTC.

The V call is TRBV6-5, the J call TRBJ2-3; TRBD1 aligns across 8 bases. The germline V gene encodes CDR1 MNHEY and CDR2 SVGAGI. This CDR3 has 16 amino acids. Trimming at V came to 3 bases and at J to 2 bases, leaving 7 bases not matched to a gene. For the CDR3, the DNA is TGTGCCAGCAGTTATAGACGGACAGGGTACACAGATACGCAGTATTTT. Its translation: CASSYRRTGYTDTQYF.

The chain is built from TRBV10-3 and TRBJ2-7; no definite D call. Deletions cut 6 bases from V and 5 bases from J, with 11 bases between. The CDR3 is 12 residues long. Germline CDR1 ENHRY, CDR2 SYGVKD. CDR3 region: CAISANNDEQYF. In DNA form, the CDR3 reads TGTGCCATCAGCGCCAATAATGACGAGCAGTACTTC.

This clonotype has more than one count but fewer than ten. The CDR3 here is CASSERGNTDTQYF. The CDR3 DNA reads TGTGCCAGCAGCGAGCGGGGAAACACAGATACGCAGTATTTT. The genes are TRBV3-1 and TRBJ2-3, with 7 bases aligning to TRBD2. The ends lost 5 bases at V and 2 bases at J; junction bases unmatched: 4. The germline gives CDR1 LGHDT, CDR2 YNNKEL (reference sequence). The CDR3 consists of 14 residues.

The rearrangement uses TRBV28 and TRBJ2-2; 7 bases agree with TRBD1. Trimming at V came to 1 base and at J to 7 bases, leaving 9 bases not matched to a gene. Germline values: CDR1 MDHEN, CDR2 SYDVKM. This CDR3 region has 16 residues. CDR3 protein: CASSLFSQGSDGELFF. DNA of the CDR3: TGTGCCAGCAGTTTATTCTCACAGGGGAGTGACGGGGAGCTGTTTTTT.

This rearrangement joins TRBV3-1 to TRBJ1-1; D is unclear. CDR3 length: 14 amino acids. V lost 0 bases, J lost 4 bases, and 9 bases lay in between. CDR1 and CDR2 from the germline V gene are LGHDT and YNNKEL (reference sequence). CDR3 loop: CASSQDPGGTEAFF. CDR3 DNA: TGTGCCAGCAGCCAAGATCCGGGCGGCACTGAAGCTTTCTTT.

This chain connects TRBV27 to TRBJ1-2; TRBD1 matches at 8 bases. There are 14 residues in the CDR3. The germline CDR1 and CDR2 sequences are MNHEY and SMNVEV (reference sequence). The V segment lost 4 bases and the J segment 2 bases; nucleotides outside the gene matches: 3. For the CDR3, the DNA is TGTGCCAGCAGTTCTTGGACAGGGAACTATGGCTACACCTTC. Its protein is CASSSWTGNYGYTF.

This clonotype was counted only a few times. The J gene is TRBJ1-1, the V gene TRBV12-3 or TRBV12-4, with D unclear. With 7 bases removed from V and 4 bases from J, the gap between germline ends came to 16 bases. CDR3 length: 14 amino acids. The CDR3 loop is CASNPGRESTEAFF. The CDR3 bases are TGTGCCAGCAACCCCGGGCGGGAGAGCACTGAAGCTTTCTTT.

This clonotype was seen repeatedly, ten times or more. The rearrangement uses TRBV6-2 or TRBV6-3 and TRBJ2-7; 9 bases agree with TRBD1. Germline CDR1 and CDR2: MNHEY and SVGEGT. This CDR3 spans 14 amino acids. J gave up 0 bases and V 6 bases, and 3 bases lay outside the gene matches. As DNA, the CDR3 is TGTGCCAGCAGACCGGGACAGGGCTCCTACGAGCAGTACTTC. This translates into CASRPGQGSYEQYF.

This clonotype was detected ten times or more. The chain uses TRBV28 and TRBJ2-5, with TRBD1 as a possible D gene (6 bases). The CDR3 length is 15 residues. Trimming cost V 1 base and J 5 bases, with 14 bases left between them. Germline lookup yields CDR1 MDHEN and CDR2 SYDVKM. CDR3 protein: CASSLLVRGSETQYF. The CDR3 DNA follows: TGTGCCAGCAGTTTATTGGTCAGGGGAAGCGAGACCCAGTACTTC.

This clonotype was seen only a few times. In DNA form, the CDR3 reads TGTGCCAGCAGCCCCGCTCATAAAGAGACCCAGTACTTC. This translates into CASSPAHKETQYF. The chain recombines TRBV9 with TRBJ2-5; D not resolved. This CDR3 comprises 13 residues. The germline V gene encodes CDR1 SGDLS and CDR2 YYNGEE. V was cut by 4 bases and J by 3 bases, with 10 bases left in between.

This clonotype was observed a handful of times. The genes are TRBV2 and TRBJ2-7; unclear D gene. Trimming took 4 bases from V and 5 from J, leaving 12 bases between them. The CDR3 has 13 residues. The germline gives CDR1 SNHLY, CDR2 FYNNEI. The CDR3 here is CASSGLGWDEQYF. The CDR3 DNA follows: TGTGCCAGCAGTGGACTGGGGTGGGACGAGCAGTACTTC.

The chain combines TRBV12-3 or TRBV12-4 with TRBJ2-1, with TRBD1 matching 7 bases. Losses at the gene ends were 3 bases for V and 2 bases for J; bases not matched to a gene: 4. CDR3 size: 15 residues. DNA for the CDR3: TGTGCCAGCAGTTTTGGGGACAGTCCCTACAATGAGCAGTTCTTC. This gives the protein CASSFGDSPYNEQFF.

This clonotype was counted once. Being one base from a much bigger clone, this may be a read error. The chain combines TRBV20-1 with TRBJ2-7; the match to TRBD2 covers 12 bases. The germline V gene encodes CDR1 DFQATT and CDR2 SNEGSKA (reference sequence). This CDR3 contains 17 residues. J gave up 0 bases and V 3 bases, and 9 bases lay outside the gene matches. This CDR3 is CSASGLAGGVSSYEQYF. Here the CDR3 DNA reads TGCAGTGCTAGCGGGCTAGCGGGAGGGGTTAGCTCCTACGAGCAGTACTTC.

This clonotype has a handful of counts. J is TRBJ2-3 and V is TRBV18; no definite D call. The ends were cut back, 5 bases at V and 0 bases at J, with 12 bases in the middle. The CDR3 is 15 amino acids. Germline V gene data show CDR1 as KGHSH and CDR2 as LQKENI. CDR3 loop: CASSDLLTSTDTQYF. The CDR3 coding sequence is TGTGCCAGCTCAGACCTCCTCACTAGCACAGATACGCAGTATTTT.

The sample holds a few counts of this clonotype. The rearrangement uses TRBV11-3 and TRBJ2-1; 9 bases map to TRBD2. With 7 bases clipped from V and 10 bases from J, the junction kept 8 bases outside the gene matches. This CDR3 is built from 13 residues. Germline V lookup: CDR1 SGHNT, CDR2 YENEEA. CDR3 sequence: CASNIAGVKEQFF. CDR3 nucleotides: TGTGCCAGCAACATAGCGGGAGTAAAAGAGCAGTTCTTC.

The chain carries TRBV27 and TRBJ2-7; TRBD1 matches at 11 bases. This CDR3 has 16 amino acids. Germline assignment: CDR1 MNHEY and CDR2 SMNVEV (reference sequence). V dropped 3 bases and J dropped 7; count of bases not matched to a gene: 11. DNA of the CDR3: TGTGCCAGCAGTTTTGGTACCGGGACAGGGGGTCAAGAGCAGTACTTC. Translating gives CASSFGTGTGGQEQYF.

This clonotype was seen ten or more times. The rearrangement uses TRBV3-1 and TRBJ1-3; the D is unclear. The V and J ends lost 4 bases and 1 base respectively, with 11 bases between them. Germline V CDR1 and CDR2: LGHDT, YNNKEL (reference sequence). This CDR3 is 15 amino acids long. This CDR3 reads CASSPTRTSGNTIYF. The CDR3 nucleotides read TGTGCCAGCAGCCCGACACGAACGTCTGGAAACACCATATATTTT.